These T cell receptor beta chains were read from a single sample in a study of regulatory T cells in long-lasting Graves disease. TCRdb re-called the multiplex PCR reads with MiXCR, one entry per CDR3 protein. The table includes 550,000 or so distinct CDR3 sequences, about 12% detected once. These same data were also listed under a study on T cells in Graves' hyperthyroidism and ophthalmopathy.

Sequenced here: peripheral blood mononuclear cells (PBMCs), sampled at new diagnosis, from a patient treated with antithyroid drugs. These receptors were taken from a woman in her thirties with Graves disease. Both conserved end residues are part of each CDR3. D genes are given only for firm matches. The size field is filled for only some rows; it gives once, few, many or a size class.

D gene: TRBD1; V gene: TRBV11-2; clone size: many; J gene: TRBJ2-2; CDR3 DNA: TGTGCCAGCAGCGCCCGGGACAGGAGGAACACCGGGGAGCTGTTTTTT; CDR3 protein: CASSARDRRNTGELFF
D gene: .; V gene: TRBV20-1; clone size: many; J gene: TRBJ1-1; CDR3 DNA: TGCAGTGCCGGCGGAGACACTGAAGCTTTCTTT; CDR3 protein: CSAGGDTEAFF
D gene: .; V gene: TRBV27; clone size: many; J gene: TRBJ2-3; CDR3 DNA: TGTGCCAGCAGTTTAGTTTCTGTGGATACGCAGTATTTT; CDR3 protein: CASSLVSVDTQYF
D gene: TRBD2; V gene: TRBV5-1; clone size: many; J gene: TRBJ2-7; CDR3 DNA: TGCGCCAGCAGTTTCGAGGCGACTAGCGTGTACGAGCAGTACTTC; CDR3 protein: CASSFEATSVYEQYF
D gene: .; V gene: TRBV6-2/TRBV6-3; clone size: few; J gene: TRBJ2-7; CDR3 DNA: TGTGCCAGCAGACGCTCTGGGTCCGATTCCTACGAGCAGTACTTC; CDR3 protein: CASRRSGSDSYEQYF
D gene: TRBD2; V gene: TRBV7-9; clone size: .; J gene: TRBJ2-2; CDR3 DNA: TGTGCCAGCAGCTTGGGACTAGCGGGAGTTTCCGGGGAGCTGTTTTTT; CDR3 protein: CASSLGLAGVSGELFF
D gene: .; V gene: TRBV20-1; clone size: many; J gene: TRBJ1-1; CDR3 DNA: TGCAGTGCTAGCAGAGCCGATAACACTGAAGCTTTCTTT; CDR3 protein: CSASRADNTEAFF
D gene: .; V gene: TRBV5-1; clone size: many; J gene: TRBJ2-3; CDR3 DNA: TGCGCCAGCAGCTTTATGACACGGAGCACAGATACGCAGTATTTT; CDR3 protein: CASSFMTRSTDTQYF
D gene: TRBD2; V gene: TRBV6-1; clone size: many; J gene: TRBJ2-1; CDR3 DNA: TGTGCCAGCAGTGTGCTAGCGGCCTCCTACAATGAGCAGTTCTTC; CDR3 protein: CASSVLAASYNEQFF
D gene: TRBD1; V gene: TRBV13; clone size: few; J gene: TRBJ2-5; CDR3 DNA: TGTGCCAGCAGCCACGGGACAGGGGGAGGGACCCAGTACTTC; CDR3 protein: CASSHGTGGGTQYF
D gene: .; V gene: TRBV6-2/TRBV6-3; clone size: .; J gene: TRBJ2-3; CDR3 DNA: TGTGCCAGCAGTTACTCGGGGGTATATGGCTTGAGGACAGATACGCAGTATTTT; CDR3 protein: CASSYSGVYGLRTDTQYF
D gene: .; V gene: TRBV6-5; clone size: many; J gene: TRBJ1-6; CDR3 DNA: TGTGCCAGCAGTTATAGGCAGGGGTGGGATAATTCACCCCTCCACTTT; CDR3 protein: CASSYRQGWDNSPLHF
D gene: .; V gene: TRBV30; clone size: many; J gene: TRBJ1-5; CDR3 DNA: TGTGCCTTTTCCATTCCGGGAGGAAATCAGCCCCAGCATTTT; CDR3 protein: CAFSIPGGNQPQHF
D gene: .; V gene: TRBV9; clone size: few; J gene: TRBJ2-7; CDR3 DNA: TGTGCCAGCAGCGTCGGCCTCGACCCAGCCTACGAGCAGTACTTC; CDR3 protein: CASSVGLDPAYEQYF
D gene: .; V gene: TRBV6-2/TRBV6-3; clone size: few; J gene: TRBJ2-1; CDR3 DNA: TGTGCCAGCAAACCCGGCTGGGGACCCGCGACTGAGCAGTTCTTC; CDR3 protein: CASKPGWGPATEQFF
D gene: .; V gene: TRBV2; clone size: many; J gene: TRBJ2-3; CDR3 DNA: TGTGCCAGCAGTCACCTCCCGACGGGCACAGATACGCAGTATTTT; CDR3 protein: CASSHLPTGTDTQYF
D gene: TRBD1; V gene: TRBV7-8; clone size: many; J gene: TRBJ1-1; CDR3 DNA: TGTGCCAGCAGCTTAAGGGACAGACCGAACACTGAAGCTTTCTTT; CDR3 protein: CASSLRDRPNTEAFF
D gene: .; V gene: TRBV12-3/TRBV12-4; clone size: many; J gene: TRBJ2-5; CDR3 DNA: TGTGCCAGCAGCTCGGGACTTTGGGATAAAGAGACCCAGTACTTC; CDR3 protein: CASSSGLWDKETQYF
D gene: .; V gene: TRBV6-4; clone size: many; J gene: TRBJ2-5; CDR3 DNA: TGTGCCAGCAAGTACCCGGAGACCCAGTACTTC; CDR3 protein: CASKYPETQYF
D gene: .; V gene: TRBV29-1; clone size: few; J gene: TRBJ2-7; CDR3 DNA: TGCAGCGCCGCTGGAGCTGAGGGGGAGCTCTCCTACGAGCAGTACTTC; CDR3 protein: CSAAGAEGELSYEQYF
D gene: .; V gene: TRBV4-1; clone size: .; J gene: TRBJ2-1; CDR3 DNA: TGCGCCAGCAGCCAAGGGGCAGGGCGCAGGTCTGAGCAGTTCTTC; CDR3 protein: CASSQGAGRRSEQFF
D gene: TRBD1; V gene: TRBV6-2/TRBV6-3; clone size: many; J gene: TRBJ1-2; CDR3 DNA: TGTGCCAGCAGTACTTGGACAGGCAACTATGGCTACACCTTC; CDR3 protein: CASSTWTGNYGYTF
D gene: .; V gene: TRBV7-8; clone size: many; J gene: TRBJ2-2; CDR3 DNA: TGTGCCAGCAGCTCCATCCGGGACATTAGCGGGGAGCTGTTTTTT; CDR3 protein: CASSSIRDISGELFF
D gene: .; V gene: TRBV25-1; clone size: many; J gene: TRBJ2-3; CDR3 DNA: TGTGCCAGCAGTGAAGTAGGGGCTTATGCGCAGTATTTT; CDR3 protein: CASSEVGAYAQYF
D gene: .; V gene: TRBV6-1; clone size: few; J gene: TRBJ2-7; CDR3 DNA: TGTGCCAGCACCAACACGGACGAGCAGTACTTC; CDR3 protein: CASTNTDEQYF
D gene: .; V gene: TRBV4-1; clone size: few; J gene: TRBJ2-5; CDR3 DNA: TGCGCCAGCAGCCGTGTAGGGGGGTACCAAGAGACCCAGTACTTC; CDR3 protein: CASSRVGGYQETQYF
D gene: .; V gene: TRBV6-1; clone size: many; J gene: TRBJ1-5; CDR3 DNA: TGTGCCAGCACCATTACTTCTTATCAGCCCCAGCATTTT; CDR3 protein: CASTITSYQPQHF
D gene: .; V gene: TRBV5-5; clone size: many; J gene: TRBJ2-5; CDR3 DNA: TGTGCCAGCAGCTTGGGCAGGACAGAGACCCAGTACTTC; CDR3 protein: CASSLGRTETQYF
D gene: .; V gene: TRBV2; clone size: many; J gene: TRBJ2-1; CDR3 DNA: TGTGCCAGCAGCCGTGGAGGGGGCAAGCAGTTCTTC; CDR3 protein: CASSRGGGKQFF
D gene: TRBD1; V gene: TRBV28; clone size: .; J gene: TRBJ2-7; CDR3 DNA: TGTGCCAGCAGAACCGGGACAGGTAGCAACGAGCAGTACTTC; CDR3 protein: CASRTGTGSNEQYF
D gene: TRBD1; V gene: TRBV28; clone size: many; J gene: TRBJ2-3; CDR3 DNA: TGTGCCAGCGAAGGGGGCAGACATGGCACAGATACGCAGTATTTT; CDR3 protein: CASEGGRHGTDTQYF
D gene: .; V gene: TRBV19; clone size: .; J gene: TRBJ2-2; CDR3 DNA: TGTGCCAGTAGTGGGGACCTCACCGGGGAGCTGTTTTTT; CDR3 protein: CASSGDLTGELFF
D gene: TRBD1; V gene: TRBV7-9; clone size: many; J gene: TRBJ2-1; CDR3 DNA: TGTGCCACCACCCGGGACAGAAACAGTAATGAGCAGTTCTTC; CDR3 protein: CATTRDRNSNEQFF
D gene: .; V gene: TRBV20-1; clone size: many; J gene: TRBJ2-7; CDR3 DNA: TGCAGTGCCCTACCCGGGGGCCACGAGCAGTACTTC; CDR3 protein: CSALPGGHEQYF
D gene: .; V gene: TRBV4-2; clone size: few; J gene: TRBJ1-5; CDR3 DNA: TGTGCCAGCAGCCAAGGACCTTATTGGCCCCAGCATTTT; CDR3 protein: CASSQGPYWPQHF
D gene: .; V gene: TRBV18; clone size: many; J gene: TRBJ2-3; CDR3 DNA: TGTGCCAGCTCACCACCGTCAACCACAGATACGCAGTATTTT; CDR3 protein: CASSPPSTTDTQYF